These 17 T cell receptor beta chains share one sample of origin, sequenced in a study of blood T cell repertoires in COVID-19. The assay was immunoSEQ multiplex PCR, and TCRdb's table has in-frame clones only and misses some. The sample shows under 250,000 clones, about 80% of them seen only once. Sequenced material: PBMCs or T cells enriched from blood (not recorded which). Receptor source: a middle-aged woman with acute COVID-19.

V and J are TRBV7-2 and TRBJ1-4; a possible D gene is TRBD1 (6 bases). The CDR3 spans 14 residues. The ends were cut back, 5 bases at V and 7 bases at J, with 14 bases in the middle. The germline V gene has CDR1 SGHTA and CDR2 FQGNSA. The CDR3 DNA reads as TGTGCCAGCAGCCCCCGGGACATCCCTGAAAAACTGTTTTTT. The encoded protein is CASSPRDIPEKLFF.

The chain links TRBV27 to TRBJ2-1, with 10 bases matching TRBD2. Germline assignment: CDR1 MNHEY and CDR2 SMNVEV (reference sequence). V was clipped by 0 bases and J by 0 bases; unmatched bases: 5. CDR3 length equals 18 residues. The CDR3 DNA is TGTGCCAGCAGTTTATCGGGACTAGCGACTGGCTCCTACAATGAGCAGTTCTTC. It yields the protein CASSLSGLATGSYNEQFF.

The rearrangement joins TRBV6-1 to TRBJ1-6; the D is unclear. Deletions cut 1 base from V and 10 bases from J, with 8 bases between. Germline CDR1 and CDR2: MNHNS and SASEGT. The CDR3 has 13 residues. This chain's CDR3 is CASSEVGESPLHF. The CDR3 DNA reads as TGTGCCAGCAGTGAAGTAGGAGAATCACCCCTCCACTTT.

The CDR3 spells CASSRGQMNTEAFF. CDR3 DNA sequence: TGTGCCAGCAGCCGGGGACAGATGAACACTGAAGCTTTCTTT. The chain links TRBV3-1 (or the pseudogene TRBV3-2) to TRBJ1-1, with 7 bases fitting TRBD1. Unmatched junction bases numbered 2, after V lost 4 bases and J lost 0 bases. This CDR3 is 14 amino acids long. From germline, CDR1 is LGHDT and CDR2 YNNKEL (reference sequence).

V is TRBV3-1 (or the pseudogene TRBV3-2) and J is TRBJ2-7; D is perhaps TRBD1 (6 bases). The CDR3 sequence is 16 residues long. Germline V lookup: CDR1 LGHDT, CDR2 YNNKEL (reference sequence). V shed 0 bases and J shed 6 bases, with 18 bases lying between them. The CDR3 sequence is CASSQDKGHGRLEQYF. CDR3 DNA sequence: TGTGCCAGCAGCCAAGATAAGGGACATGGACGGCTCGAGCAGTACTTC.

The chain combines TRBV6-2 or TRBV6-3 with TRBJ2-7, with D possibly being TRBD2 (6 bases). The CDR3 length is 14 residues. V lost 5 bases and J 3 bases, leaving 14 bases between the germline ends. Germline V gene data show CDR1 as MNHEY and CDR2 as SVGEGT. CDR3 DNA sequence: TGTGCCAGCAGTCCGGCGGGAACGGTCTACGAGCAGTACTTC. Its protein is CASSPAGTVYEQYF.

J is TRBJ1-2 and V is TRBV3-1 (or the pseudogene TRBV3-2); no reliable D call. CDR1 and CDR2 from the germline V gene are LGHDT and YNNKEL (reference sequence). The germline V and J ends were trimmed by 3 bases and 5 bases, with 10 bases remaining between them. This CDR3 is 13 amino acids long. The CDR3 loop reads CASSQSSRYGYTF. CDR3 coding DNA: TGTGCCAGCAGCCAGTCATCACGGTATGGCTACACCTTC.

In this sample, this clone turned up once. CDR3: CASSLVEAADTQYF. The DNA of the CDR3 is TGCGCCAGCAGCTTGGTGGAGGCAGCAGATACGCAGTATTTT. The genes are TRBV5-1 and TRBJ2-3; possible D gene TRBD2, 5 bases. V was trimmed by 0 bases and J by 4 bases, leaving 9 bases between them. Germline CDR1 reads SGHRS; CDR2 reads YFSETQ. The CDR3 is 14 amino acids.

The gene calls are TRBV7-9 and TRBJ2-3, with 9 bases identical to TRBD2. Germline loops: CDR1 SEHNR, CDR2 FQNEAQ (reference sequence). The length of the CDR3 is 13 residues. The ends lost 5 bases at V and 5 bases at J; junction bases unmatched: 2. CDR3 residues: CASSPTSGDTQYF. CDR3 nucleotides: TGTGCCAGCAGCCCGACTAGCGGAGATACGCAGTATTTT. Full variable domain (outside the CDR3, taken from reference TRBV7-9 and TRBJ2-3): DTGVSQNPRHKITKRGQNVTFRCDPISEHNRLYWYRQTLGQGPEFLTYFQNEAQLEKSRLLSDRFSAERPKGSFSTLEIQRTEQGDSAMYLCASSPTSGDTQYFGPGTRLTVL.

V is TRBV14 and J is TRBJ2-2; no firm D call. The germline CDR1 and CDR2 sequences are SGHDN and FVKESK. The CDR3 sequence is 15 residues long. V shed 1 base and J shed 0 bases, with 6 bases lying between them. CDR3 nucleotide sequence: TGTGCCAGCAGCCAAGCCCTAGCGAACACCGGGGAGCTGTTTTTT. It codes for CASSQALANTGELFF.

The chain combines TRBV18 with TRBJ1-2; TRBD1 agrees at 7 bases. The CDR3 contains 15 residues. Germline CDR1 is KGHSH and CDR2 is LQKENI. Trimming took 3 bases from V and 8 from J; bases not matched to a gene: 12. The CDR3 spells CASSPQVAGGVGYTF. For the CDR3, the DNA is TGTGCCAGCTCACCGCAAGTGGCAGGGGGTGTGGGCTACACCTTC.

This clone was seen a few times. The chain has TRBV6-5 and TRBJ2-7; 14 bases match TRBD2. The V segment lost 4 bases and the J segment 7 bases; nucleotides outside the gene matches: 6. In germline, CDR1 is MNHEY, CDR2 SVGAGI. This CDR3 has 15 amino acids. The CDR3 bases are TGTGCCAGCAGTTGGACTAGCGGGAGGAAGAGGGAGCAGTACTTC. As protein: CASSWTSGRKREQYF.

CDR3 sequence reads: CASSQEQDSQNTGELFF. The DNA for the CDR3 is TGCGCCAGCAGCCAAGAGCAGGACTCCCAGAACACCGGGGAGCTGTTTTTT. V gene TRBV4-1 combines with J gene TRBJ2-2, with a tentative D call TRBD2 (5 bases). Trimming took off 0 bases at V and 1 base at J, with 12 bases between the two ends. The CDR3 spans 17 residues. Per the germline V gene, CDR1 is MGHRA and CDR2 is YSYEKL.

This clone has just one count. The V and J genes are TRBV10-3 and TRBJ2-3; D ambiguous. Germline V gene lookup returns CDR1 ENHRY and CDR2 SYGVKD. There are 12 residues in the CDR3. V gave up 1 base and J gave up 4 bases, with 3 bases separating them. The CDR3 DNA sequence: TGTGCCATCAGTGAGTTATCAGATACGCAGTATTTT. Amino acid sequence: CAISELSDTQYF.

In its sample, this clone was seen a few times. V is TRBV10-1 and J is TRBJ2-7; the D gene is possibly TRBD2 (5 bases). This CDR3 is built from 15 residues. Looked up from germline, CDR1 is WNHNN and CDR2 is SYGVQD (reference sequence). The V end lost 0 bases, the J end lost 4 bases, and 13 bases lay between the germline ends. CDR3 coding DNA: TGCGCCAGCAGTGAGTCGGGCAGGACTGTTTACGAGCAGTACTTC. This encodes CASSESGRTVYEQYF.

This sequence joins TRBV6-5 and TRBJ2-7, with 8 nucleotides matching TRBD1. V lost 2 bases, J lost 3 bases, and 3 bases stayed unmatched. Looked up from germline, CDR1 is MNHEY and CDR2 is SVGAGI. This CDR3 comprises 14 residues. CDR3 sequence reads: CASSYRTGGYEQYF. CDR3 nucleotide sequence: TGTGCCAGCAGTTACCGTACAGGGGGCTACGAGCAGTACTTC.

The gene calls are TRBV2 and TRBJ1-1; D unresolved. Deletions cut 4 bases from V and 7 bases from J, with 7 bases between. The CDR3 runs to 11 residues. The V gene's germline CDR1 is SNHLY and CDR2 FYNNEI. The CDR3 is CASSAVDEAFF. CDR3 nucleotide sequence: TGTGCCAGCAGTGCGGTCGATGAAGCTTTCTTT.